This T cell receptor beta chain was captured by sequencing in a study of vaccination effects on CD4 cells after COVID-19. Study-level information: Samples gathered post-vaccine arrived a median of 72 days past the second dose. A density of roughly 2 million PBMC per well was used; these cells were cultured with 10 IU/ml IL-2 and approximately 10 ug/ml peptides.

Clones were sequenced by immunoSEQ multiplex PCR, and TCRdb holds only the in-frame ones, with some missing. This sample has 57,000 or so clones, with around four fifths found just once. Investigators separated out CD4+ T cells once around 9 days of culture had passed. It was two doses of either the BNT162b2 or mRNA-1273 vaccine that participants received. The CDR3 sequence is 15 residues long. The germline V gene encodes CDR1 MNHEY and CDR2 SMNVEV (reference sequence). Trimming shortened V by 5 bases and J by 0 bases, and 14 bases separated the two germline ends. With respect to this clone: Its antigen is unknown.

This sequence was found in a human donor who received a COVID-19 vaccine. The sample here was CD4+ T cells from PBMCs cultured without peptide, taken after COVID-19 vaccination. The chain joins TRBV27 to TRBJ2-7, with D perhaps being TRBD1 or TRBD2 (6 bases each). The CDR3 DNA reads TGTGCCAGCAGTGAGGGGGGATCATTCTCCTACGAGCAGTACTTC. It is translated as CASSEGGSFSYEQYF.